This T cell receptor beta chain was sequenced for a study of shared clonotypes between healthy human individuals (dated by TCRdb to the early 2020s). Describing the broader study: A few men and a couple of women, aged 18 to 49 years, made up the cohort. Between about 0.8 and 9.5 billion PBMCs per donor were obtained by leukapheresis. For each donor, CD4 naive and CD4 memory were each given three plates, CD8 naive was given two plates, and CD8 memory was given one plate. Different laboratories and diverse techniques were used to prepare libraries and sequence TCR repertoires, to increase sequencing depth and limit assay-specific biases. To estimate repertoire size and how much clonotype sharing occurs between individuals, the study deeply sequenced the blood TCR repertoires of a handful of healthy adults.

This clone appeared a single time. It lacks a known antigen. No base qualities exist here, and no much larger clone lies one base off it. TCR CDR3 regions were amplified from genomic DNA by multiplex PCR using the deep immunoSEQ assay. Extracted genomic DNA from each cell subset was spread evenly across all wells of several immunoSEQ 96-well plates, with each plate serving as a replicate. For sorted subsets, around 200 ng genomic DNA, equal to 30,000 to 35,000 T cell genomes, was loaded into each replicate PCR. Purified libraries were measured with a Qubit 3.0 fluorometer, size-checked on a Bioanalyzer 2100, and measured again with the KAPA Library Quantification kit. Every immunoSEQ 96-well plate was sequenced on a separate single-read 150-cycle Illumina NextSeq 550 flow cell. On the authors' methods: Because the immunoSEQ output held only junctional sequences and lacked quality scores, the filtering could not match the filtering applied to full-length reads. Sequences were annotated with PyIR, a Python wrapper for IgBLAST v1.9, and V/J genes and CDR3 were assigned using IMGT germline references. Reads were filtered out if the reads had weak V/J assignments (E-value above 1e-6), no CDR3, stop codons, out-of-frame junctions, or ambiguous translated residues. V3J clonotypes were defined by identical inferred V gene, J gene, and CDR3 amino acid sequence. Percentage overlap between repertoires was calculated by dividing the number of shared unique clonotypes by the size of the smaller repertoire. Repertoire richness was assessed with RTK rarefaction, the Chao1 estimator, and Recon v2.1 estimates of unobserved clonotypes. OLGA was used to compute generation probabilities for all TCRbeta clonotypes that the gDNA method yielded from several donors. Sourced from immuneACCESS, this table was stored by TCRdb with only in-frame sequences that have V and J called. A share of the clones is absent; for the studies checked, an unresolved V gene accounts for under half, and the remainder has no known explanation. From that table come the V and J calls and clone size; the DNA was used to work out D and trimming. A total of roughly 1.5 million clones appear in this sample, around 98% of them only once. Around 0.47% of the sample lies in the top ten.

The germline V gene gives CDR1 as SGHTA and CDR2 as FQGTGA. From the cysteine up to the phenylalanine, the CDR3 has a length of 15 residues. The kept DNA is CDR3 alone, 45 bases in frame from the first base. Unmatched junction bases come to 4, with V trimmed by 5 bases and J by 1 base. The donors were healthy, HIV-negative adults with no recently reported acute infections or vaccinations. Every donor was a Caucasian adult residing in Nashville, Tennessee, USA. CD4+ T cells were enriched through magnetic negative selection, after which naive cells were positively selected on CD45RA and the remaining negative fraction served as the memory subset. After blood collection by leukapheresis, PBMCs were isolated using Ficoll-Histopaque density gradient centrifugation and then cryopreserved in the vapor phase of liquid nitrogen. Analytical flow cytometry was used to check the purity and quantity of each magnetically sorted T cell population. Genomic DNA was isolated from each sorted fraction and quantified by UV absorbance on a Nanodrop 2000c.

What the work shows at the level of the full study, not this receptor alone: Sampling was restricted to blood, and TCR repertoires in tissue are likely to differ from TCR repertoires in blood. Compared with non-shared clonotypes, the clonotypes found in all four sorted-subset donors had higher generation probabilities. When a handful of donors were compared, the shared fraction of clonotypes was around 5.1% for naive CD4, approximately 3.5% for naive CD8, 2.3% for memory CD4, and 0.4% for memory CD8. Naive subsets generally had larger estimated clonotype richness than memory subsets. Even with the large sequencing depth, rarefaction of the sorted-subset datasets indicated that sequencing was incomplete. Pairwise subsampling indicated that sequencing depth was expected to affect the degree of clonotype sharing among donors. Because the study included only a small number of donors, the genetic and exposure-history diversity represented was limited.

Sequenced: naive CD4+ T cells sorted from blood. Sample cell subset or site, as interpreted from the label and publication: CD45RA+ positively selected. The sequence was collected from a man between 25 and 39 years old in good health. The rearranged segments are TRBV7-3 and TRBJ2-1, and TRBD2 matches 8 of the central bases. Here the CDR3 is given as CASSPLADSYNEQFF. The DNA is TGTGCCAGCAGCCCACTAGCGGATTCCTACAATGAGCAGTTCTTC.